This TCR beta chain stems from a study of blood T cell repertoires in COVID-19. Overall study context: COVID-19 samples collected from the United States, Italy and Spain covered acute and convalescent phases. T cells, B-cell-depleted T cells, or PBMCs provided the cDNA or gDNA that served as material.

Methods used by the authors: Reference gene primer amplification gave estimated nucleated cell counts. Only in-frame clones appear in the TCRdb table, and some are missing; sequencing was by immunoSEQ multiplex PCR. V, J and clone size were drawn from that table, and D and trimming were deduced from the DNA. This sample carries 100,000 or so clones, about 89% of them seen once, and the ten largest clones take roughly 12%. The CDR3 contains 13 residues. Germline assignment: CDR1 SQVTM and CDR2 ANQGSEA. The germline V and J ends were trimmed by 5 bases and 1 base, with 9 bases remaining between them. The V gene is TRBV29-1, the J gene TRBJ1-5; tentative D call: TRBD1 (5 bases). The specimen sequenced was peripheral blood. This sequence originates from a woman aged 25 to 39 with acute or convalescent COVID-19. In nucleotides, the CDR3 is TGCAGCGTTCGGCAGGGAAGCAATCAGCCCCAGCATTTT. Translation: CSVRQGSNQPQHF.